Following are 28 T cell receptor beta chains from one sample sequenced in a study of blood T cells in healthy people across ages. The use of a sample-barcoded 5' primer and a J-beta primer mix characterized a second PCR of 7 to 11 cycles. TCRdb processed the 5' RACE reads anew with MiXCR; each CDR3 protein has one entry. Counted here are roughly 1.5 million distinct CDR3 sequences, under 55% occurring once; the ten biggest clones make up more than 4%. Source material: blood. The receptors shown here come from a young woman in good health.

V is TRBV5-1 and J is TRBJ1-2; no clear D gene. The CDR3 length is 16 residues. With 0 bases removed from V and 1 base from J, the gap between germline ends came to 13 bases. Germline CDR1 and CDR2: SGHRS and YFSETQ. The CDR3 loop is CASSLVVGFYNYGYTF. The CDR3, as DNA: TGCGCCAGCAGCTTGGTAGTTGGATTTTATAACTATGGCTACACCTTC.

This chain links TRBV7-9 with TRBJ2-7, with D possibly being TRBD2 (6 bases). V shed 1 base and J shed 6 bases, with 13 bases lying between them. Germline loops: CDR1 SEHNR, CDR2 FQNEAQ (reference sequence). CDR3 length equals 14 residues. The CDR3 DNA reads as TGTGCCAGCAGCTTAGTTCGGGGGTACGGCGAGCAGTACTTC. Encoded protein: CASSLVRGYGEQYF.

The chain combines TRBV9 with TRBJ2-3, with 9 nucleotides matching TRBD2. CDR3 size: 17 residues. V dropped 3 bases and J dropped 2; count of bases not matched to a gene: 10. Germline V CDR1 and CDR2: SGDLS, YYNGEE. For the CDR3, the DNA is TGTGCCAGCAGCGCTTGGAGGGGACTAGCCGCCACAGATACGCAGTATTTT. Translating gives CASSAWRGLAATDTQYF.

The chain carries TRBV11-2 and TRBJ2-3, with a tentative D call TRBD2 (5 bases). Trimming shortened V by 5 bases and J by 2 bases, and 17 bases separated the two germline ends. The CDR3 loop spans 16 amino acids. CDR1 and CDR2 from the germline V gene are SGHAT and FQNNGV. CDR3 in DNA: TGTGCCAGCAGCCCCCGTAGCGATCATTACACAGATACGCAGTATTTT. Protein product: CASSPRSDHYTDTQYF.

CDR3 sequence reads: CSATSGGTDTQYF. In nucleotides, the CDR3 is TGCAGTGCCACTAGCGGGGGCACAGATACGCAGTATTTT. The genes are TRBV20-1 and TRBJ2-3; 10 nucleotides agree with TRBD2. The CDR3 is made up of 13 amino acids. The germline CDR1 and CDR2 sequences are DFQATT and SNEGSKA (reference sequence). V shed 6 bases, J shed 1 base, and the junction held 1 base outside the gene matches.

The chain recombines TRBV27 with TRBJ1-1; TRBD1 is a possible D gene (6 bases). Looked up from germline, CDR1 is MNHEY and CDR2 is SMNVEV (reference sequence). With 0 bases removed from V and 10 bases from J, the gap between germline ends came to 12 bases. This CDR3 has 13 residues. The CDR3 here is CASSLSTGGRAFF. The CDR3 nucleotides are TGTGCCAGCAGTTTATCGACGGGGGGGCGAGCTTTCTTT.

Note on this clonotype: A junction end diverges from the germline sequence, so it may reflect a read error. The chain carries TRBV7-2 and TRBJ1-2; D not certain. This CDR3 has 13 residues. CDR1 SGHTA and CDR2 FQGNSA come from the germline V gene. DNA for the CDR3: TGTGCCAGCAGCGTGAGAGGGAACTATGGCCACACCTTC. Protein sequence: CASSVRGNYGHTF.

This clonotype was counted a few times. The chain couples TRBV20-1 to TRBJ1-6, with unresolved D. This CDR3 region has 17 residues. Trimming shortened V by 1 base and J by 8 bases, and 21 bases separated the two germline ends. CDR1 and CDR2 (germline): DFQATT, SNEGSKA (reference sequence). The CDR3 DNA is TGCAGTGCTAGAGCGGTCAGTACGTCCATCGGGGATTCACCCCTCCACTTT. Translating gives CSARAVSTSIGDSPLHF.

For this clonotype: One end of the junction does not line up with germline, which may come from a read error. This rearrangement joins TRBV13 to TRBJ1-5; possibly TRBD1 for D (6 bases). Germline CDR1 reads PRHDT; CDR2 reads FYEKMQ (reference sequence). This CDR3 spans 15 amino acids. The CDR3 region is CASSQRSGGVQPQHF. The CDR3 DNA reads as TGCGCCAGCAGCCAAAGGTCCGGGGGCGTTCAGCCCCAGCATTTT. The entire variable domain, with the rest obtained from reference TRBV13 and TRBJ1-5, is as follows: AAGVIQSPRHLIKEKRETATLKCYPIPRHDTVYWYQQGPGQDPQFLISFYEKMQSDKGSIPDRFSAQQFSDYHSELNMSSLELGDSALYFCASSQRSGGVQPQHFGDGTRLSIL.

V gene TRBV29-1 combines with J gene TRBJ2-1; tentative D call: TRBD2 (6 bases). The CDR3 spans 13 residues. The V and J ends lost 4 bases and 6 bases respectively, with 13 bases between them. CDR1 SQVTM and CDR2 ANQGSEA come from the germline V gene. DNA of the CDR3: TGCAGCGTTGTTGGTACAGCGGGCAATGAGCAGTTCTTC. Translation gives CSVVGTAGNEQFF.

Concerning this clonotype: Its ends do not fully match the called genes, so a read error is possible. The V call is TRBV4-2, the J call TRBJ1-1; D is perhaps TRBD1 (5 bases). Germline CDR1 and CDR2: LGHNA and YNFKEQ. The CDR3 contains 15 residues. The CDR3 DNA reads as TGTGCCAGCGGCCAATCCTTACAGGCGAACACTGAAGCTTTCTTT. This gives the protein CASGQSLQANTEAFF.

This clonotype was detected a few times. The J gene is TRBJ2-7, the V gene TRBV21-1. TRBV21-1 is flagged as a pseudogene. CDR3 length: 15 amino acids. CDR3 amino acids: CASNQSQADPIEQYF. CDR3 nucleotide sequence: TGTGCCAGCAACCAATCTCAGGCGGACCCTATCGAGCAGTACTTC.

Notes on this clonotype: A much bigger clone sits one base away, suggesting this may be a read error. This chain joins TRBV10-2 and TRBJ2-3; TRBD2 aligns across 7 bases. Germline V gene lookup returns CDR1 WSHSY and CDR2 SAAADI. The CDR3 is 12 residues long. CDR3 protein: CACSSSGDTQYF. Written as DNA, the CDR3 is TGCGCCTGCAGTTCTAGCGGAGATACGCAGTATTTT.

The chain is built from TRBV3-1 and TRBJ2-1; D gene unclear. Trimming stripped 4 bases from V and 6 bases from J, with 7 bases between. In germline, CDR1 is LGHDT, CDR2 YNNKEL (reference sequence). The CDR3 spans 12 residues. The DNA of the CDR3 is TGTGCCAGCAGCCGTTCAAGCAATGAGCAGTTCTTC. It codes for CASSRSSNEQFF.

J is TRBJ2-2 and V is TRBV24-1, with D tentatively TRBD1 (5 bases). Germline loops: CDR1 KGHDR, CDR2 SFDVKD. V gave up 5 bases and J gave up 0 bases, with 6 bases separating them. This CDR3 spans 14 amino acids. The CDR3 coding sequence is TGTGCCACCAGTGTAGGGGCGAACACCGGGGAGCTGTTTTTT. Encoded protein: CATSVGANTGELFF.

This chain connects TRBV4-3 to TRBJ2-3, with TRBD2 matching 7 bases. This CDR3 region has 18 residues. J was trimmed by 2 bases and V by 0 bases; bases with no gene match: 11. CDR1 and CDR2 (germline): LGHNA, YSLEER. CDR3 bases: TGCGCCAGCAGCCAAGATCTGGAGATAGCGGGTGACACAGATACGCAGTATTTT. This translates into CASSQDLEIAGDTDTQYF.

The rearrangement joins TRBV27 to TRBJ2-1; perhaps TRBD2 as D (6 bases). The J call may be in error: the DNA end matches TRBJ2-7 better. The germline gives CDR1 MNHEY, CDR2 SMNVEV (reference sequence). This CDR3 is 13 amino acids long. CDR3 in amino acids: CASSCWEVNEQYF. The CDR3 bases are TGTGCCAGCAGTTGTTGGGAGGTCAATGAGCAGTACTTC.

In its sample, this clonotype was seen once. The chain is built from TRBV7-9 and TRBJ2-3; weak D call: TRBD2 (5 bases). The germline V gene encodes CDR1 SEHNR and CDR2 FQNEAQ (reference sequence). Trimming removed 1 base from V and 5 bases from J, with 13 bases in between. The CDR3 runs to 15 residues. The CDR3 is CASSLGASIIDTQYF. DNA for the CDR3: TGTGCCAGCAGCTTAGGCGCTAGCATAATAGATACGCAGTATTTT.

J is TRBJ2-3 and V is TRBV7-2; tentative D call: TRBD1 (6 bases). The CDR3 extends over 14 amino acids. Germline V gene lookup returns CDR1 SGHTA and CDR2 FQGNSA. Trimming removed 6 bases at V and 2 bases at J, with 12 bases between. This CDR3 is CASSKGVATDTQYF. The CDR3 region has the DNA TGTGCCAGCAGTAAGGGGGTAGCCACAGATACGCAGTATTTT.

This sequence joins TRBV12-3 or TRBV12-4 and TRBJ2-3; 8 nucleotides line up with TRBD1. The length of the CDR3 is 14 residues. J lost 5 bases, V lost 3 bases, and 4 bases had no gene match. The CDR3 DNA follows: TGTGCCAGCAGTTTGCAGGGGGCACAAGATACGCAGTATTTT. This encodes CASSLQGAQDTQYF.

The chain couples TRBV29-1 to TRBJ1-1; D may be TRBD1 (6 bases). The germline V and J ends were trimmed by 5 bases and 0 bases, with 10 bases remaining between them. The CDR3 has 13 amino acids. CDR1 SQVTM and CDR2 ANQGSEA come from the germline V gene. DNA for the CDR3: TGCAGCGTTAAGGGGGTGATGAACACTGAAGCTTTCTTT. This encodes CSVKGVMNTEAFF.

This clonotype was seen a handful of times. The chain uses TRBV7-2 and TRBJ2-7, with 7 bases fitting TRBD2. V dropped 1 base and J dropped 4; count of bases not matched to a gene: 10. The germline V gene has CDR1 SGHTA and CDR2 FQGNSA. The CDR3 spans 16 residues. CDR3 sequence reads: CASSLGAAGVTYEQYF. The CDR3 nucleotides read TGTGCCAGCAGCTTAGGGGCGGCGGGAGTAACTTACGAGCAGTACTTC.

CDR3 DNA sequence: TGCGCCAGCAGCTTACCGGGACTAGCGGGGGATGAGCAGTTCTTC. This gives the protein CASSLPGLAGDEQFF. The J gene is TRBJ2-1, the V gene TRBV5-1, with 14 bases identical to TRBD2. The J segment lost 8 bases and the V segment lost 2 bases, leaving 3 bases of the junction unmatched. This CDR3 region has 15 residues. CDR1 is SGHRS and CDR2 is YFSETQ in the germline V gene.

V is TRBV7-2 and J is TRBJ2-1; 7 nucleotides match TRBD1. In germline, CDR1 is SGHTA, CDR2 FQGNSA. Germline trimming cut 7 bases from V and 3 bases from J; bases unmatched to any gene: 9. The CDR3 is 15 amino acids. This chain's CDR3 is CASNLFRGLYNEQFF. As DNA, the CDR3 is TGTGCCAGCAATTTGTTTAGGGGGCTCTACAATGAGCAGTTCTTC.

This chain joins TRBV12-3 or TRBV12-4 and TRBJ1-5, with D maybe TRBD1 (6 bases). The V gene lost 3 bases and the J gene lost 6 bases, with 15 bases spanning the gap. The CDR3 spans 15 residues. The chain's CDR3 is CASSFGGTQFQPQHF. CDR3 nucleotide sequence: TGTGCCAGCAGTTTCGGTGGGACACAGTTTCAGCCCCAGCATTTT.

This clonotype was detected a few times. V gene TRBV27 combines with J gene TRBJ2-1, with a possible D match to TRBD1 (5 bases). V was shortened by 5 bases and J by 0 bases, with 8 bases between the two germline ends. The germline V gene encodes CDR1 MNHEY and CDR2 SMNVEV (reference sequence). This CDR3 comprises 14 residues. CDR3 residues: CASSQTGSYNEQFF. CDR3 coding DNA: TGTGCCAGCAGTCAAACAGGCTCCTACAATGAGCAGTTCTTC.

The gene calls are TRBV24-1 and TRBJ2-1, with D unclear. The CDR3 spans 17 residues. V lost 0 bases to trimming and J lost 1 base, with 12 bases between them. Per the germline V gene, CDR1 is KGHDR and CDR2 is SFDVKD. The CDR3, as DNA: TGTGCCACCAGTGATTTGTCAGAACCCGGGTCCTACAATGAGCAGTTCTTC. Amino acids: CATSDLSEPGSYNEQFF.

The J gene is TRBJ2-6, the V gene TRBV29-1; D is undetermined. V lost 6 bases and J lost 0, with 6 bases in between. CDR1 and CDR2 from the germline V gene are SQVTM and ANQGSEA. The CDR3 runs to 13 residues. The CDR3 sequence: CSVHSSGANVLTF. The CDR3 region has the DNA TGCAGCGTGCACAGCTCTGGGGCCAACGTCCTGACTTTC.